This TCR beta chain was captured in a study of blood T cells in healthy people across ages. Whole-study results and caveats: Older age went with lower TCR beta diversity per million T cells, in a roughly linear way. Naive T cell percentage strongly correlated with TCR beta diversity.

In the case of this clonotype: Its antigen is as yet unknown.

Isolated per sample were at least 6 million PBMCs. A second PCR of about 6 to 12 cycles used a sample-barcoded 5' primer and a J-beta primer mix. A 12-random-nucleotide template-switch adaptor tagged each cDNA molecule. Via MiXCR, TCRdb re-called the 5' RACE reads, giving one row per CDR3 protein. The sample has some 860,000 distinct CDR3 sequences; 56% are singletons. Germline loops: CDR1 SGHVS, CDR2 FNYEAQ. This CDR3 has 15 residues. The TCR was taken from a man aged 35 to 55 in good health. V usage is TRBV7-6 and J usage is TRBJ2-5; 8 nucleotides match TRBD2. Near its end, the DNA agrees better with TRBJ2-7, so the J call may be wrong. Sequencing input: blood. The CDR3 DNA reads TGTGCCAGCAGCTTAGTCGCTAGCGGGCTAAACGAGCAGTACTTC. As protein: CASSLVASGLNEQYF.